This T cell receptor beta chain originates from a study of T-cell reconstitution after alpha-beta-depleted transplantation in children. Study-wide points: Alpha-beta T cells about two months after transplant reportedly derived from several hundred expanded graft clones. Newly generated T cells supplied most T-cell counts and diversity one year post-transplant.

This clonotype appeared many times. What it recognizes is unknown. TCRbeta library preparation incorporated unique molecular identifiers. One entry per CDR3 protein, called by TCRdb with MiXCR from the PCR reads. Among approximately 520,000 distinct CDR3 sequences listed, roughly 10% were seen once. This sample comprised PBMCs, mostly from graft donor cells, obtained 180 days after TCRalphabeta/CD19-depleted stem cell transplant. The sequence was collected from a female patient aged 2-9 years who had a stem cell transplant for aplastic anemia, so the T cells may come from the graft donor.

CDR3 in amino acids: CASSVNRGTYGYTF. The CDR3 DNA reads as TGTGCCAGCAGTGTGAACCGGGGGACCTATGGCTACACCTTC. The J gene is TRBJ1-2, the V gene TRBV12-3 or TRBV12-4, with D possibly being TRBD1 (5 bases). The CDR3 covers 14 residues. The ends were cut back, 5 bases at V and 4 bases at J, with 14 bases in the middle.